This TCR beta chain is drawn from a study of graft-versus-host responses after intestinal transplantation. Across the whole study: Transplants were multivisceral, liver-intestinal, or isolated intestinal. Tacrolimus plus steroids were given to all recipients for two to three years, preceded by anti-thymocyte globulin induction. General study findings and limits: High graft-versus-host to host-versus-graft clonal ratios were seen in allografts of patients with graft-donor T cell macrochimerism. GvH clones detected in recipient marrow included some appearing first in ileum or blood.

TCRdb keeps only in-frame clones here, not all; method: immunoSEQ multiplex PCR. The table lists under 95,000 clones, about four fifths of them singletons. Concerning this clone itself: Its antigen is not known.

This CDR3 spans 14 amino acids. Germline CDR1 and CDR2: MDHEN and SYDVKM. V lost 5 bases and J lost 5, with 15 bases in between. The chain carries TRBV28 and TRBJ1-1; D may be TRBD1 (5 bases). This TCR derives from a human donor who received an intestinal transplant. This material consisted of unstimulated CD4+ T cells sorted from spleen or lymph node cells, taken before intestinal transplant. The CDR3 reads CASSPGLWGTEAFF. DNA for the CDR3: TGTGCCAGCAGTCCGGGACTTTGGGGGACTGAAGCTTTCTTT.